The source of this TCR beta chain is a study of glioma-infiltrating T cells. The CDR3 runs to 15 residues. Germline V CDR1 and CDR2: MNHEY, SVGEGT. Trimming shortened V by 5 bases and J by 0 bases, and 11 bases separated the two germline ends. This clonotype was counted many times. The iRepertoire nested amplicon-rescue multiplex PCR amplified TCR alpha and beta CDR3s from RNA. Via MiXCR, TCRdb re-called the multiplex PCR reads, giving one row per CDR3 protein. Seen here are around 390,000 distinct CDR3 sequences, roughly two fifths observed once, and the top ten hold more than 10%. The rearrangement links TRBV6-2 or TRBV6-3 to TRBJ2-1; D possibly corresponds to TRBD2 (5 bases). The clonotype originates from a human donor with low-grade glioma or glioblastoma, undergoing nonglioma brain surgery, or in good health (not recorded which). The material sequenced was glioma tissue, nonneoplastic brain tissue, or PBMCs (not recorded which). CDR3 nucleotides: TGTGCCAGCAGTCCAACTAGGAGCTCCTACAATGAGCAGTTCTTC. Amino acids: CASSPTRSSYNEQFF.